The rows below give T cell receptor beta chains drawn from one sample of a study of blood T cells in healthy people across ages. From the 5' RACE reads, TCRdb called clonotypes with MiXCR, one entry per CDR3 protein. The data show about 650,000 distinct CDR3 sequences, with approximately 29% seen just once and 15% held by the top ten. Sequenced input: blood. The receptors were gathered from a woman of 80 years or more in good health. CDR3s include the opening cysteine and the closing phenylalanine or tryptophan. D genes are given only for firm matches. Clone size is given for some rows only: seen once, a few or many times, or a class if the clone is expanded.

v_gene	abundance	j_gene	d_gene	CDR3nt	CDR3aa
TRBV12-1	many	TRBJ2-5	.	TGTGCCAGCAGTTACAAACTCCGGGACTTGCCGGAGACCCAGTACTTC	CASSYKLRDLPETQYF
TRBV21-1	many	TRBJ1-4	.	TGTGCCAGCAGGGGATATCGGGACACAGAAAAACTGTTTTTT	CASRGYRDTEKLFF
TRBV27	many	TRBJ2-3	TRBD2	TGTGCCAGCAGTTTAAAACTAGCGGGACGCACAGATACGCAGTATTTT	CASSLKLAGRTDTQYF
TRBV28	.	TRBJ2-2	TRBD2	TGTGCCAGCAGGACTAGCGGGGGAGAAGAGCTGTTTTTT	CASRTSGGEELFF
TRBV12-3/TRBV12-4	.	TRBJ2-3	.	TGTGCCAGCAGTTTAGGCAGGGTGAGCGCAGATGTGCAGTATTTC	CASSLGRVSADVQYF
TRBV3-1	.	TRBJ2-7	.	TGTGCCAGCAGCCACCAGGGGACGGGAATTCCCTCCTACGAGCAGTACTTC	CASSHQGTGIPSYEQYF
TRBV6-2/TRBV6-3	few	TRBJ1-5	TRBD1	TGTGCCAGCAAGGATCTAAAGACAGGGGAAAAGGGTCAGCCCCAGCATTTT	CASKDLKTGEKGQPQHF
TRBV18	many	TRBJ2-3	TRBD1	TGTGCCAGCTCACCACCGGGACAGGGCCGCACAGATACGCAGTATTTT	CASSPPGQGRTDTQYF
TRBV6-1	once	TRBJ1-1	.	TGTGCCTGCATCCCAAGACCCGGGGCTGAAGCTTTCTTT	CACIPRPGAEAFF
TRBV19	.	TRBJ1-2	TRBD1	TGTGCCAGTAGTATAGCCCCCGGGACAGTCAACTATGGCTACACCTTC	CASSIAPGTVNYGYTF
TRBV7-9	.	TRBJ2-1	.	TGTGCCAGCAGCTTCAAGGGGGGTGGTTTGGATGAGCAGTTCTTC	CASSFKGGGLDEQFF
TRBV15	many	TRBJ2-5	.	TGTGCCACCAGCAGGGGGGAATACCAAGAGACCCAGTACTTC	CATSRGEYQETQYF
TRBV6-2/TRBV6-3	many	TRBJ2-7	.	TGTGCCAGCAGTTATTTTTATCCAACCCAAGACGAGCAGTACTTC	CASSYFYPTQDEQYF
TRBV3-1	few	TRBJ2-1	.	TGTGCCGGCAGCCAAGATGGAGGGGTAAGGCCATGGGATGAGCAGTTCTTC	CAGSQDGGVRPWDEQFF
TRBV7-2	.	TRBJ2-3	.	TGTGCCAGCAGCTCGGACAGTGGGCGGGCAGATACGCAGTATTTT	CASSSDSGRADTQYF
TRBV20-1	few	TRBJ1-1	.	TGCGGTGCTAGAAACAGAGGGGGGGGACGTGACACTGAAGCTTTCTTT	CGARNRGGGRDTEAFF
TRBV6-1	few	TRBJ2-3	.	TGTGCCAGCATCCAACAGTTTTATAGCACAGATACGCAGTATTTT	CASIQQFYSTDTQYF
TRBV5-1	.	TRBJ1-3	.	TGCGCCAGCAGCTTGGCAGGGCCAGGAAACACCATATATTTT	CASSLAGPGNTIYF
TRBV10-2	many	TRBJ1-1	TRBD1	TGCGCCAGCAGTCAAGATCGGACAGGGAGGGGGGATGAAGCTTTCTTT	CASSQDRTGRGDEAFF
TRBV30	few	TRBJ2-5	.	TGTGCCTGGAGACCGGGTCGGCAAGAGACCCAGTACTTC	CAWRPGRQETQYF
TRBV6-6	many	TRBJ2-5	TRBD2	TGTGCCAGCAGTTATAGCGGGGGCTCCGGGGAGACCCAGTACTTC	CASSYSGGSGETQYF
TRBV7-2	many	TRBJ1-6	.	TGTGCCAGCAGCTTAACGGCAGCAAATTCACCCCTCCACTTT	CASSLTAANSPLHF
TRBV7-9	many	TRBJ1-2	.	TGTGCCAGTCAGGGACACGGGGGAGCTAACTATGGCTACACCTTC	CASQGHGGANYGYTF
TRBV6-2/TRBV6-3	.	TRBJ1-5	.	TGTGCCAGCAGTTACTCGGAACAGCCCCAGCATTTT	CASSYSEQPQHF
TRBV30	few	TRBJ1-5	.	TGTGCCTGGAGTCCCGCGGGAGATCAGCCCCAGCATTTT	CAWSPAGDQPQHF
TRBV7-9	few	TRBJ1-2	.	TGTGCCAGCAGCTTAGCGGGCAGTTTCTATGGCTACACCTTC	CASSLAGSFYGYTF
TRBV19	.	TRBJ1-4	.	TGTGCCAGTAGTGCTGGGACGGAAAAACTGTTTTTT	CASSAGTEKLFF
TRBV27	many	TRBJ2-5	TRBD2	TGTGCCAGCAGTTTATCACCCCTGGGACTAGCGGCACAAGAGACCCAGTACTTC	CASSLSPLGLAAQETQYF
TRBV27	.	TRBJ1-5	.	TGTGCCAGCAGTACACAGAATAGCAATCGGCCCCAGCATTTT	CASSTQNSNRPQHF
TRBV29-1	many	TRBJ1-5	.	TGCAGCGTCGCACAGGGTCGCGATCAGCCCCAGCATTTT	CSVAQGRDQPQHF
TRBV5-6	many	TRBJ2-3	.	TGTGCCAGCAGCTTGGTTACCACCACAGATACGCAGTATTTT	CASSLVTTTDTQYF
TRBV12-3/TRBV12-4	many	TRBJ2-7	TRBD1	TGTGCCAGCAGAAAGACAGGGGGGCACGAGCAGTACTTC	CASRKTGGHEQYF
TRBV30	.	TRBJ2-3	TRBD2	TGTGCCTGGAGCTCGGGACTAGCGGGGGGACCTCGCTGGGCAGATACGCAGTATTTT	CAWSSGLAGGPRWADTQYF
TRBV15	many	TRBJ2-1	TRBD1	TGTGCCACCAGCGTTTACAGGGGGCGCGATGGGAATGAGCAGTTCTTC	CATSVYRGRDGNEQFF
TRBV18	.	TRBJ2-3	.	TGTGCCAGCTCACCACCCGGTGGGGGGCGGGGCACAGATACGCAGTATTTT	CASSPPGGGRGTDTQYF
TRBV9	many	TRBJ2-1	.	TGTGCCAGCAGCGTCGGTGCAGAAAGCTCCTACAATGAGCAGTTCTTC	CASSVGAESSYNEQFF
TRBV30	many	TRBJ2-7	TRBD1	TGTGCCTGCTCCACAGGGGGTTTCCTCGAGCAGTACTTC	CACSTGGFLEQYF
TRBV7-2	many	TRBJ2-1	.	TGTGCCAGCAGCTTAGACGGGGGTTACTACAATGAGCAGTTCTTC	CASSLDGGYYNEQFF
TRBV6-2/TRBV6-3	.	TRBJ2-3	.	TGTGCCAGCAGTTCCAAGGAACCAGATACGCAGTATTTT	CASSSKEPDTQYF
TRBV6-5	.	TRBJ2-1	.	TGTGCCAGCAGGAGAGGGACGGAGCAGTTCTTC	CASRRGTEQFF
TRBV3-1	many	TRBJ1-1	.	TGTGCCAGCAGCCAAGGGGACACTGAAGCTTTCTTT	CASSQGDTEAFF
TRBV20-1	few	TRBJ2-2	.	TGCAGTGCTAGAATAAGTGGGCCCGGGGAGCTGTTTTTT	CSARISGPGELFF
TRBV28	few	TRBJ1-4	TRBD1	TGTGCCAGCAGCTCAGGGACAGGGTATCAGGAAAAACTGTTTTTT	CASSSGTGYQEKLFF
TRBV7-2	many	TRBJ1-6	.	TGTGCCAGCAGCTTAGCGGCCAGCTCCTATAATTCACCCCTCCACTTT	CASSLAASSYNSPLHF
TRBV20-1	many	TRBJ1-1	.	TGCAGTGTTCCCACCAGAACTGAAGCTTTCTTT	CSVPTRTEAFF
TRBV6-5	many	TRBJ2-3	TRBD2	TGTGCCAGCAGTCGGCTAGCGGGGAGCACAGATACGCAGTATTTT	CASSRLAGSTDTQYF
TRBV7-8	.	TRBJ2-5	.	TGTGCCAGCAGCGCCAGACCGGGACCAGTCAAAGAGACCCAGTACTTC	CASSARPGPVKETQYF
TRBV10-3	many	TRBJ2-1	.	TGTGCCATCAGTAAGACGACAGAGACCTCCTACAATGAGCAGTTCTTC	CAISKTTETSYNEQFF
TRBV28	.	TRBJ1-3	TRBD1	TGTGCCAGCAGCCTACCCGGGACAGGGGTGACGGGAAACACCATATATTTT	CASSLPGTGVTGNTIYF
TRBV6-5	.	TRBJ1-2	TRBD1	TGTGCCAGCAGTAGGGGGACAGGGAACGTCTATGGCTACACCTTC	CASSRGTGNVYGYTF
TRBV10-3	many	TRBJ2-7	TRBD1	TGTGCCATCAGGGGAATAAGACAGGGAAGCTCCTACGAGCAGTACTTC	CAIRGIRQGSSYEQYF
TRBV5-6	once	TRBJ2-3	TRBD1	TGTGCCAGCAGCTACCGGGACAGGGACACAGATACGCAGTATTTT	CASSYRDRDTDTQYF
TRBV12-3/TRBV12-4	many	TRBJ2-1	.	TGTGCCAGCAGGCCCGGGAACTCTGCGTACAATGAGCAGTTCTTC	CASRPGNSAYNEQFF
TRBV4-1	.	TRBJ1-1	.	TGCGCCAGCAGCCAAGTGCCAGGGCGGAAGGGCACTGAAGCTTTCTTT	CASSQVPGRKGTEAFF
TRBV20-1	many	TRBJ2-1	TRBD1	TGCAGTGCTAGAGTGGGTGGTCCGGGACAGACTCGCTCCTACAATGAGCAGTTCTTC	CSARVGGPGQTRSYNEQFF